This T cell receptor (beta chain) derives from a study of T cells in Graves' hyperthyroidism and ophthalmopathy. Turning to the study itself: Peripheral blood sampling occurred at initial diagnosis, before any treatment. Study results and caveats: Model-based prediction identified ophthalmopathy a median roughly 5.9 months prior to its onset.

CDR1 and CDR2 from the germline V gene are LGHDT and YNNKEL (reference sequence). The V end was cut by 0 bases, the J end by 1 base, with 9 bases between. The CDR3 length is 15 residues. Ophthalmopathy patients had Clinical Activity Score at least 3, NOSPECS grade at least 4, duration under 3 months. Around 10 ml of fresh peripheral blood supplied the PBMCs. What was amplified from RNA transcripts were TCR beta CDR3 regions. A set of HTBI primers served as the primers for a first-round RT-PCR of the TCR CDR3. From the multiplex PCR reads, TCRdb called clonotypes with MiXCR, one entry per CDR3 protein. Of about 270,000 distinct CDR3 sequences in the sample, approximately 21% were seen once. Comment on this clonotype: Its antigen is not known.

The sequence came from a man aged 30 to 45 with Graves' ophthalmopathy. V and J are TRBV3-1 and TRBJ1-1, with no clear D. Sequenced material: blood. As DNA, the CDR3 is TGTGCCAGCAGCCAAGAGAGTCTTGCGAACACTGAAGCTTTCTTT. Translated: CASSQESLANTEAFF.